These 25 T cell receptor beta chains were sequenced from one sample in a study of T-cell reconstitution after alpha-beta-depleted transplantation in children. During its preparation, the TCRbeta library received unique molecular identifiers. TCRdb processed the PCR reads anew with MiXCR; each CDR3 protein has one entry. The table includes roughly 100,000 distinct CDR3 sequences, 6% detected once. The source was PBMCs, mostly from graft donor cells, collected 60 days after TCRalphabeta/CD19-depleted stem cell transplant. These receptors were collected from a female patient aged 2-10 years who had a stem cell transplant for Fanconi anemia, so the T cells may come from the graft donor.

This clonotype was observed a handful of times. The rearrangement uses TRBV6-1 and TRBJ2-6; D may be TRBD1 (6 bases). There are 16 residues in the CDR3. Trimming left V 6 bases short and J 0 bases short, with 12 bases between. Germline V CDR1 and CDR2: MNHNS, SASEGT. The CDR3 bases are TGTGCCAGCAGCCGGACAGCCAGCTCTGGGGCCAACGTCCTGACTTTC. Protein sequence: CASSRTASSGANVLTF.

This clonotype was found many times. The chain uses TRBV7-3 and TRBJ1-1, with D possibly matching TRBD1 (6 bases). CDR1 is SGHTA, CDR2 FQGTGA, per germline. V was trimmed by 3 bases and J by 3 bases, leaving 8 bases between them. The CDR3 spans 13 residues. Here the CDR3 reads CASSFNRDTEAFF. For the CDR3, the DNA is TGTGCCAGCAGCTTTAACAGGGACACTGAAGCTTTCTTT. Full variable domain (rest looked up from reference TRBV7-3 and TRBJ1-1): GAGVSQTPSNKVTEKGKYVELRCDPISGHTALYWYRQSLGQGPEFLIYFQGTGAADDSGLPNDRFFAVRPEGSVSTLKIQRTERGDSAVYLCASSFNRDTEAFFGQGTRLTVV.

This clonotype showed up many times. This sequence joins TRBV4-2 and TRBJ1-4; D may be TRBD1 (5 bases). Germline V lookup: CDR1 LGHNA, CDR2 YNFKEQ. Trimming cost V 0 bases and J 4 bases, with 6 bases left between them. The CDR3 extends over 14 amino acids. The CDR3 sequence is CASSQETVNEKLFF. As DNA, the CDR3 is TGTGCCAGCAGCCAAGAGACAGTTAATGAAAAACTGTTTTTT.

This clonotype occurred a few times. This chain links TRBV3-1 with TRBJ1-1; D is unclear. From germline, CDR1 is LGHDT and CDR2 YNNKEL (reference sequence). The CDR3 covers 15 residues. V dropped 4 bases and J dropped 5 bases, with 17 bases sitting between them. CDR3 loop: CASSLLGVAGTEAFF. CDR3 DNA sequence: TGTGCCAGCAGCCTGCTAGGCGTGGCAGGAACTGAAGCTTTCTTT.

This clonotype was seen only a few times. V is TRBV5-1 and J is TRBJ1-4; D is perhaps TRBD1 (5 bases). Between the trimmed V and J ends, which lost 5 bases and 0 bases, there was a span of 8 bases. CDR1 and CDR2 (germline): SGHRS, YFSETQ. This CDR3 has 14 amino acids. The CDR3 here is CASRLGATNEKLFF. The CDR3 DNA reads TGCGCCAGCAGGCTGGGGGCAACTAATGAAAAACTGTTTTTT.

This chain uses TRBV7-6 with TRBJ2-3, with 10 bases aligning to TRBD2. Germline V gene sequence: CDR1 SGHVS, CDR2 FNYEAQ. The length of the CDR3 is 15 residues. Trimming cost V 5 bases and J 4 bases; bases outside gene matches: 6. For the CDR3, the DNA is TGTGCCAGCAGCCCTAGCGGGAGTGGGGCAGATACGCAGTATTTT. Translating it yields CASSPSGSGADTQYF. Complete variable domain (other parts from reference TRBV7-6 and TRBJ2-3): GAGVSQSPRYKVTKRGQDVALRCDPISGHVSLYWYRQALGQGPEFLTYFNYEAQQDKSGLPNDRFSAERPEGSISTLTIQRTEQRDSAMYRCASSPSGSGADTQYFGPGTRLTVL.

The V gene is TRBV30, the J gene TRBJ2-1; TRBD1 agrees at 10 bases. CDR1 is GTSNPN, CDR2 SVGIG, per germline (reference sequence). V dropped 2 bases and J dropped 9; count of bases not matched to a gene: 10. The CDR3 totals 15 residues. The CDR3: CAWSLRDRGRSEQFF. In DNA form, the CDR3 reads TGTGCCTGGAGTCTCCGGGACAGGGGTCGGAGTGAGCAGTTCTTC.

This clonotype occurred many times. This sequence joins TRBV11-3 and TRBJ2-1; D is unresolved. Germline CDR1 reads SGHNT; CDR2 reads YENEEA. This CDR3 spans 12 amino acids. The V and J ends lost 0 bases and 10 bases respectively, with 7 bases between them. The CDR3 DNA reads TGTGCCAGCAGCTTAGATCTCCGGGAGCAGTTCTTC. Translation: CASSLDLREQFF.

This chain links TRBV27 with TRBJ2-4; D is uncertain. Germline V gene lookup returns CDR1 MNHEY and CDR2 SMNVEV (reference sequence). V was clipped by 3 bases and J by 1 base, with 10 bases between them. The CDR3 runs to 15 residues. CDR3 sequence (DNA): TGTGCCAGCAGTTTGGCAGCCCCCGCCAAAAACATTCAGTACTTC. This encodes CASSLAAPAKNIQYF.

This clonotype appeared many times. V and J are TRBV2 and TRBJ2-7; 11 bases are shared with TRBD1. Trimming removed 6 bases from V and 4 bases from J; junction bases left unmatched: 8. Germline V gene lookup returns CDR1 SNHLY and CDR2 FYNNEI. This CDR3 comprises 15 residues. The CDR3 sequence: CASRMGDRGLYEQYF. As DNA, the CDR3 is TGTGCCAGCAGAATGGGGGACAGGGGGTTGTACGAGCAGTACTTC.

This clonotype was counted ten times or more. This chain joins TRBV6-5 and TRBJ2-1; D is uncertain. The ends were cut back, 6 bases at V and 1 base at J, with 7 bases in the middle. The CDR3 loop spans 13 amino acids. Per germline, CDR1 MNHEY and CDR2 SVGAGI. CDR3: CASRSRSYNEQFF. CDR3 nucleotide sequence: TGTGCCAGCAGGAGTAGGTCCTACAATGAGCAGTTCTTC.

The CDR3 sequence is CASSQRGSGYTF. The CDR3 DNA reads TGTGCCAGCAGCCAGCGGGGGTCCGGCTACACCTTC. This chain joins TRBV4-2 and TRBJ1-2; D may be TRBD1 (5 bases). Germline CDR1 and CDR2: LGHNA and YNFKEQ. This CDR3 has 12 residues. Deletions cut 3 bases from V and 8 bases from J, with 10 bases between.

This clonotype was recorded many times. The chain couples TRBV5-1 to TRBJ1-6; the D gene is possibly TRBD1 (6 bases). There are 14 residues in the CDR3. V was clipped by 3 bases and J by 5 bases, with 9 bases between them. Germline V gives CDR1 SGHRS, CDR2 YFSETQ. The CDR3 region has the DNA TGCGCCAGCAGCTCCCGGGACAATAATTCACCCCTCCACTTT. Its translation is CASSSRDNNSPLHF.

This clonotype was recorded many times. This chain connects TRBV29-1 to TRBJ2-7; the D gene could be TRBD1 or TRBD2 (5 bases each). The V gene's germline CDR1 is SQVTM and CDR2 ANQGSEA. The V and J ends lost 1 base and 2 bases respectively, with 15 bases between them. The CDR3 runs to 15 residues. CDR3 sequence reads: CSVEGGWGRPYEQYF. CDR3 nucleotides: TGCAGCGTTGAAGGAGGGTGGGGCCGTCCCTACGAGCAGTACTTC.

In this sample, this clonotype turned up many times. This sequence joins TRBV12-3 or TRBV12-4 and TRBJ2-7; 7 bases are shared with TRBD2. V was clipped by 7 bases and J by 0 bases; unmatched bases: 9. This CDR3 has 15 residues. CDR3 sequence: CASTLSGPSSYEQYF. The CDR3 coding sequence is TGTGCCAGCACCCTTAGCGGGCCGAGCTCCTACGAGCAGTACTTC.

This clonotype was seen many times. The chain is built from TRBV12-3 or TRBV12-4 and TRBJ2-2, with D unclear. V dropped 5 bases and J dropped 3 bases, with 10 bases sitting between them. CDR3 length equals 14 residues. CDR3 protein: CASSPLRDTGELFF. In DNA, the CDR3 is TGTGCCAGCAGTCCCCTCCGGGACACCGGGGAGCTGTTTTTT.

In its sample, this clonotype was seen many times. The CDR3 DNA reads as TGTGCCATCAGCGCCTCTGGGGCTAGGCAGCCCCAGCATTTT. Encoded protein: CAISASGARQPQHF. This chain connects TRBV10-3 to TRBJ1-5, with D perhaps TRBD1 (5 bases). V lost 6 bases to trimming and J lost 7 bases, with 16 bases between them. CDR1 ENHRY and CDR2 SYGVKD come from the germline V gene. The CDR3 extends over 14 amino acids.

In its sample, this clonotype was seen a few times. The chain couples TRBV19 to TRBJ2-1; D is unclear. Trimming pared 4 bases from V and 5 bases from J, leaving 6 bases between. Germline V gives CDR1 LNHDA, CDR2 SQIVND (reference sequence). The CDR3 has 12 residues. CDR3 nucleotide sequence: TGTGCCAGTAGTAAAGTCAACAATGAGCAGTTCTTC. Translating it yields CASSKVNNEQFF.

The rearrangement uses TRBV12-3 or TRBV12-4 and TRBJ2-2, with TRBD1 matching 8 bases. The CDR3 covers 15 residues. The trim removed 6 bases at V and 6 bases at J, leaving 9 bases unmatched. The CDR3 region is CASSFGQGRAGELFF. CDR3 DNA: TGTGCCAGCAGCTTTGGACAGGGTAGGGCCGGGGAGCTGTTTTTT.

Only a few counts were recorded for this clonotype. The chain links TRBV28 to TRBJ1-2; a weak D match, TRBD1 (5 bases). The CDR3 totals 13 residues. The V and J ends lost 6 bases and 3 bases respectively, with 11 bases between them. Germline CDR1 and CDR2: MDHEN and SYDVKM. The CDR3 nucleotides read TGTGCCAGCAGCCCGCCGGGACACTATGGCTACACCTTC. Translating it yields CASSPPGHYGYTF.

This clonotype occurred many times. The DNA for the CDR3 is TGTGCCAGCAGTTTAAAAGGGGGCGGTTTAAGTATCCCAGATACGCAGTATTTT. As protein: CASSLKGGGLSIPDTQYF. V gene TRBV28 combines with J gene TRBJ2-3, with 7 bases identical to TRBD1. This CDR3 has 18 residues. Germline-derived CDR1 and CDR2 are MDHEN and SYDVKM. V lost 2 bases and J lost 4; bases outside the gene matches: 15.

The chain is built from TRBV27 and TRBJ2-7; D is unresolved. CDR1 is MNHEY, CDR2 SMNVEV, per germline (reference sequence). The CDR3 has 14 amino acids. Trimming removed 6 bases from V and 0 bases from J, with 12 bases in between. The CDR3 loop reads CASSLRWASYEQYF. CDR3 DNA: TGTGCCAGCAGCTTAAGGTGGGCCTCCTACGAGCAGTACTTC.

This rearrangement joins TRBV4-1 to TRBJ2-7; 9 bases match TRBD1. CDR3 size: 17 residues. V lost 3 bases to trimming and J lost 2 bases; unmatched junction nucleotides: 11. Per germline, CDR1 MGHRA and CDR2 YSYEKL. CDR3 DNA sequence: TGCGCCAGCAGCCACCCTCTCCCGGACAGGGGTGCCTACGAGCAGTACTTC. This codes for CASSHPLPDRGAYEQYF.

This clonotype has ten or more counts. The genes are TRBV28 and TRBJ2-7; 7 bases fit TRBD1. V lost 3 bases to trimming and J lost 1 base; unmatched junction nucleotides: 9. There are 16 residues in the CDR3. The V gene's germline CDR1 is MDHEN and CDR2 SYDVKM. CDR3 nucleotide sequence: TGTGCCAGCAGTTTCTGGATTGGGACAGCATCCTACGAGCAGTACTTC. This gives the protein CASSFWIGTASYEQYF.

This chain joins TRBV7-9 and TRBJ2-2; 9 bases agree with TRBD2. With 5 bases clipped from V and 7 bases from J, the junction kept 11 bases outside the gene matches. This CDR3 contains 16 residues. Germline lookup yields CDR1 SEHNR and CDR2 FQNEAQ (reference sequence). CDR3 in amino acids: CASSLPGLARFGELFF. The CDR3 DNA sequence: TGTGCCAGCAGCCTTCCGGGACTAGCAAGATTCGGGGAGCTGTTTTTT. Together with reference TRBV7-9 and TRBJ2-2, the CDR3 gives the full variable domain: DTGVSQNPRHKITKRGQNVTFRCDPISEHNRLYWYRQTLGQGPEFLTYFQNEAQLEKSRLLSDRFSAERPKGSFSTLEIQRTEQGDSAMYLCASSLPGLARFGELFFGEGSRLTVL.